The 16 T cell receptor beta chains below were found in one sample sequenced in a study of blood T cell repertoires in COVID-19. Some clones are missing from TCRdb's copy, which holds only in-frame ones; the method was immunoSEQ multiplex PCR. The sample lists about 120,000 clones; around 80% were seen once. Sequencing was performed on peripheral blood. The origin of the receptors is a man in his fifties or sixties with acute or convalescent COVID-19.

The genes are TRBV9 and TRBJ2-1; 8 bases are a match to TRBD2. Germline loops: CDR1 SGDLS, CDR2 YYNGEE. The CDR3 runs 15 residues. J gave up 1 base and V 0 bases, and 0 bases lay outside the gene matches. The CDR3 here is CASSVVAGSYNEQFF. The CDR3 region has the DNA TGTGCCAGCAGCGTAGTAGCGGGATCCTACAATGAGCAGTTCTTC.

J is TRBJ2-1 and V is TRBV5-6; 10 positions match TRBD2. V was clipped by 5 bases and J by 2 bases; unmatched bases: 4. Per the germline V gene, CDR1 is SGHDT and CDR2 is YYEEEE. The CDR3 sequence is 15 residues long. CDR3 bases: TGTGCCAGCAGTCCTAGCGGGAGAACCTACAATGAGCAGTTCTTC. Its protein is CASSPSGRTYNEQFF.

CDR3 coding DNA: TGCGCCAGCAGCGCCGGGACAGGGGGATATGGAAACACCATATATTTT. Its translation is CASSAGTGGYGNTIYF. The J gene is TRBJ1-3, the V gene TRBV5-1, with 11 positions matching TRBD1. The CDR3 consists of 16 residues. CDR1 SGHRS and CDR2 YFSETQ come from the germline V gene. The V segment lost 4 bases and the J segment 3 bases; nucleotides outside the gene matches: 6.

The chain links TRBV14 to TRBJ2-1; no firm D call. From germline, CDR1 is SGHDN and CDR2 FVKESK. The length of the CDR3 is 15 residues. Trimming left V 0 bases short and J 8 bases short, with 14 bases between. The CDR3 region is CASSQDLPRGDEQFF. The CDR3, as DNA: TGTGCCAGCAGCCAAGATCTCCCTAGAGGCGATGAGCAGTTCTTC.

V and J are TRBV2 and TRBJ1-2; D might be TRBD1 (5 bases). The CDR3 covers 13 residues. The germline CDR1 and CDR2 sequences are SNHLY and FYNNEI. Trimming stripped 2 bases from V and 6 bases from J, with 10 bases between. As DNA, the CDR3 is TGTGCCAGCAGTGAATTGACAGCTCATGGCTACACCTTC. Encoded protein: CASSELTAHGYTF.

The chain carries TRBV21-1 and TRBJ1-3; TRBD1, the table's D call, was not compared with the DNA. TRBV21-1 is classified as a pseudogene. The CDR3 is made up of 16 amino acids. CDR3 in amino acids: CASSKDSRCSGNTIYF. For the CDR3, the DNA is TGTGCCAGCAGTAAGGATTCCAGGTGCTCTGGAAACACCATATATTTT.

V and J are TRBV6-4 and TRBJ1-2; 7 bases fit TRBD1. Germline loops: CDR1 MRHNA, CDR2 SNTAGT. The trim removed 5 bases at V and 4 bases at J, leaving 4 bases unmatched. The CDR3 contains 13 residues. The DNA of the CDR3 is TGTGCCAGCAGTCAATCAGGGGGCTATGGCTACACCTTC. Its translation is CASSQSGGYGYTF.

The chain joins TRBV5-6 to TRBJ1-4; perhaps TRBD1 as D (6 bases). Germline assignment: CDR1 SGHDT and CDR2 YYEEEE. CDR3 size: 14 residues. V was shortened by 2 bases and J by 7 bases, with 12 bases between the two germline ends. In DNA form, the CDR3 reads TGTGCCAGCAGCTTCGGGGGGCTGGGTGAAAAACTGTTTTTT. Protein product: CASSFGGLGEKLFF.

This chain links TRBV6-5 with TRBJ2-7, with 12 bases lining up with TRBD2. The CDR3 loop spans 15 amino acids. The ends lost 5 bases at V and 3 bases at J; junction bases unmatched: 5. Germline V gene sequence: CDR1 MNHEY, CDR2 SVGAGI. This chain's CDR3 is CASSRLAGDNYEQYF. The CDR3 DNA sequence: TGTGCCAGCAGTAGACTAGCGGGGGATAACTACGAGCAGTACTTC.

The chain links TRBV5-1 to TRBJ2-7, with TRBD2 identical over 9 bases. Germline CDR1 and CDR2: SGHRS and YFSETQ. Losses at the gene ends were 3 bases for V and 1 base for J; bases not matched to a gene: 2. The length of the CDR3 is 14 residues. The CDR3 region is CASSSSGISYEQYF. The CDR3 DNA sequence: TGCGCCAGCAGCTCTAGCGGGATTTCCTACGAGCAGTACTTC.

This clone has just a few counts. CDR3 nucleotide sequence: TGCGCCAGCAGCATGGGACAGGGGGAAGAGACCCAGTACTTC. Its translation: CASSMGQGEETQYF. The chain employs TRBV5-1 and TRBJ2-5; 11 bases map to TRBD1. This CDR3 spans 14 amino acids. Germline V lookup: CDR1 SGHRS, CDR2 YFSETQ. Trimming removed 4 bases from V and 3 bases from J; junction bases left unmatched: 2.

The chain recombines TRBV5-4 with TRBJ2-1; 7 positions match TRBD1. V lost 0 bases and J lost 4; bases outside the gene matches: 4. Germline V lookup: CDR1 SGHNT, CDR2 YYREEE (reference sequence). The CDR3 loop spans 15 amino acids. The CDR3: CASSLDRGRYNEQFF. The CDR3 DNA is TGTGCCAGCAGCTTGGACAGGGGACGATACAATGAGCAGTTCTTC.

This rearrangement joins TRBV5-1 to TRBJ2-1; 8 bases agree with TRBD2. V lost 2 bases and J lost 3; bases outside the gene matches: 4. Germline-derived CDR1 and CDR2 are SGHRS and YFSETQ. CDR3 length: 15 residues. The DNA for the CDR3 is TGCGCCAGCAGCTTTGGAGCGGGAGTCTACAATGAGCAGTTCTTC. Translating it yields CASSFGAGVYNEQFF. Filled out from reference TRBV5-1 and TRBJ2-1, the complete variable domain reads KAGVTQTPRYLIKTRGQQVTLSCSPISGHRSVSWYQQTPGQGLQFLFEYFSETQRNKGNFPGRFSGRQFSNSRSEMNVSTLELGDSALYLCASSFGAGVYNEQFFGPGTRLTVL.

This chain connects TRBV5-1 to TRBJ2-1; 9 bases are shared with TRBD2. Germline loops: CDR1 SGHRS, CDR2 YFSETQ. With V trimmed by 0 bases and J by 6 bases, 4 bases remained unmatched. This CDR3 comprises 15 residues. CDR3 nucleotides: TGCGCCAGCAGCTTGGTGGCTAGCGGGGTCAATGAGCAGTTCTTC. This encodes CASSLVASGVNEQFF.

This clone turned up a few times. The chain uses TRBV4-1 and TRBJ2-7, with 7 bases that match TRBD1. V lost 1 base and J lost 5; bases outside the gene matches: 11. This CDR3 has 16 residues. The germline V gene encodes CDR1 MGHRA and CDR2 YSYEKL. Here the CDR3 reads CASSQVKTGFANEQYF. The CDR3 region has the DNA TGCGCCAGCAGCCAAGTTAAGACAGGGTTCGCTAACGAGCAGTACTTC.

This sequence joins TRBV3-1 (or the pseudogene TRBV3-2) and TRBJ1-6, with 10 bases lining up with TRBD1. This CDR3 contains 15 residues. Germline V CDR1 and CDR2: LGHDT, YNNKEL (reference sequence). V lost 2 bases, J lost 7 bases, and 2 bases stayed unmatched. The CDR3 DNA reads TGTGCCAGCAGCCAACGGACAGGGGGAAATTCACCCCTCCACTTT. Translated: CASSQRTGGNSPLHF.